These T cell receptor beta chains were read from a single sample in a study of monozygotic twins with inflammatory bowel disease. TCRdb reprocessed the 5' RACE reads, keeping one entry per CDR3 protein, no DNA. The sample table sets out 300,000 to 450,000 distinct CDR3 sequences. Material for sequencing was blood. The receptors shown here come from a human donor with ulcerative colitis or Crohn's disease, or a healthy co-twin of an affected twin (not recorded which). CDR3s include the opening cysteine and the closing phenylalanine or tryptophan.

V gene	J gene	CDR3 protein
TRBV7-2	TRBJ1-1	CASSFLSMNTEAFF
TRBV24-1	TRBJ2-2	CATSGGVPGELFF
TRBV5-1	TRBJ1-5	CASSEQGGDSNQPQHF
TRBV6-1	TRBJ2-5	CASISVQTQYF
TRBV29-1	TRBJ2-1	CSLGRGNEQFF
TRBV18	TRBJ2-1	CASSPRSQTYNEQFF
TRBV5-1	TRBJ2-5	CASSPGLAGVQETQYF
TRBV18	TRBJ2-3	CASSRLAGGRTDTQYF
TRBV7-2	TRBJ2-5	CASSLAARWETQYF
TRBV12-3/TRBV12-4	TRBJ2-2	CASRSSGGTGELFF
TRBV6-5	TRBJ2-1	CASSYPGQGNNEQFF
TRBV7-9	TRBJ2-7	CASRSGTGIYEQYF
TRBV5-5	TRBJ1-3	CASSLATATSGNTIYF
TRBV7-3	TRBJ2-2	CASSTRQGGTGELFF
TRBV27	TRBJ2-1	CASTPRGVRSYNEQFF
TRBV4-2	TRBJ2-3	CASSPSIGGTSTDTQYF
TRBV7-9	TRBJ1-4	CASSLRVGEKLFF
TRBV20-1	TRBJ2-7	CSAGRDRGQEQYF
TRBV10-2	TRBJ1-5	CASSEPIRNQPQHF
TRBV28	TRBJ2-1	CASSPRPGLAGGLSSYNDQFF
TRBV12-3/TRBV12-4	TRBJ2-7	CASSSRQGATYEQYF
TRBV7-8	TRBJ2-4	CASSYTGTLAKNIQYF
TRBV11-2	TRBJ2-3	CASSLLGLAGVSTDTQYF
TRBV20-1	TRBJ2-7	CSARPSRTVWGEQYF
TRBV14	TRBJ1-6	CASSQASGGNSPLHF
TRBV6-1	TRBJ2-7	CASSLNRPPYEQYF
TRBV7-2	TRBJ2-1	CASSLGSGGNNEQFF
TRBV4-3	TRBJ2-2	CASSQRVTEITGELFF